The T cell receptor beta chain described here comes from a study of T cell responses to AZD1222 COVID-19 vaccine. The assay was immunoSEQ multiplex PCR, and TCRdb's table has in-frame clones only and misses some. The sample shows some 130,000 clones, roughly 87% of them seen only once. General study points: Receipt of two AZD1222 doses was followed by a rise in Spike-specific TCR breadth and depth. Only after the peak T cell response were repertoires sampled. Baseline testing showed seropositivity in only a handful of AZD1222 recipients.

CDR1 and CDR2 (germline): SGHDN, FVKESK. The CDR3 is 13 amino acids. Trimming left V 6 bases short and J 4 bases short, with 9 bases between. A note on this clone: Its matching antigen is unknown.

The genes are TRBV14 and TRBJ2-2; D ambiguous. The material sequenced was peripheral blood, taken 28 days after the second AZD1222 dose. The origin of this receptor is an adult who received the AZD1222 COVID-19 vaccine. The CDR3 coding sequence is TGTGCCAGCAGTCAGTCATTCACCGGGGAGCTGTTTTTT. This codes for CASSQSFTGELFF.